This record covers a single TCR beta chain. Germline V gene lookup returns CDR1 MGHDK and CDR2 SYGVNS. Trimming took 8 bases from V and 1 from J, leaving 11 bases between them. The CDR3 loop spans 13 amino acids. This entry is derived from a study of T-cell reconstitution after alpha-beta-depleted transplantation in children. Construction of the TCRbeta library involved unique molecular identifiers. Via MiXCR, TCRdb re-called the PCR reads, giving one row per CDR3 protein. This sample has around 100,000 distinct CDR3 sequences, with about 7.5% found just once. The rearrangement links TRBV25-1 to TRBJ1-1, with a tentative D call TRBD1 (6 bases). This receptor was obtained from a boy between 2 and 10 years old with acute lymphoblastic leukemia, due to receive a stem cell transplant. The sample consisted of PBMCs, taken before TCRalphabeta/CD19-depleted stem cell transplant. Here the CDR3 DNA reads TGTGCCAGCTGGGACATCAAGAACACTGAAGCTTTCTTT. Translated, it gives CASWDIKNTEAFF. Combining the CDR3 with reference TRBV25-1 and TRBJ1-1 gives the whole variable domain EADIYQTPRYLVIGTGKKITLECSQTMGHDKMYWYQQDPGMELHLIHYSYGVNSTEKGDLSSESTVSRIRTEHFPLTLESARPSHTSQYLCASWDIKNTEAFFGQGTRLTVV.